The next 13 T cell receptor beta chains were all read from a single sample in a study of blood T cell repertoires in COVID-19. The table came from immunoSEQ multiplex PCR; TCRdb's copy has only in-frame clones and leaves some out. The sample shows 100,000 or so clones, roughly 87% of them seen only once. The specimen was peripheral blood. The receptors were gathered from a man aged 45 to 65 with acute or convalescent COVID-19.

This clone came up a few times. The J gene is TRBJ2-7, the V gene TRBV6-5; the D gene is possibly TRBD1 (5 bases). The germline gives CDR1 MNHEY, CDR2 SVGAGI. The length of the CDR3 is 13 residues. Deletions cut 3 bases from V and 3 bases from J, with 9 bases between. CDR3 bases: TGTGCCAGCAGTTATCAGGGCAGCTACGAGCAGTACTTC. This translates into CASSYQGSYEQYF.

This chain uses TRBV19 with TRBJ2-1; D remains ambiguous. CDR3 length equals 16 residues. From germline, CDR1 is LNHDA and CDR2 SQIVND (reference sequence). V lost 7 bases to trimming and J lost 0 bases, with 16 bases between them. Written as DNA, the CDR3 is TGTGCCAGTACCACCACGATAGAGAGCTCCTACAATGAGCAGTTCTTC. Translated: CASTTTIESSYNEQFF.

The rearrangement uses TRBV18 and TRBJ2-7; 8 bases are shared with TRBD1. The CDR3 length is 14 residues. Germline V lookup: CDR1 KGHSH, CDR2 LQKENI. J lost 2 bases, V lost 6 bases, and 6 bases had no gene match. CDR3 amino acids: CASSPGTGPYEQYF. CDR3 coding DNA: TGTGCCAGCTCTCCCGGGACAGGCCCCTACGAGCAGTACTTC.

Worth noting for this clone: One end of the junction fails to match germline, which may point to a read error. The chain recombines TRBV9 with TRBJ1-6; D is possibly TRBD1 (5 bases). Germline CDR1 is SGDLS and CDR2 is YYNGEE. The CDR3 covers 15 residues. CDR3 region: CASRVGTGGGSPLHF. The CDR3 DNA is TGTGCCAGCCGCGTAGGGACGGGGGGGGGTTCACCCCTCCACTTT.

Written as DNA, the CDR3 is TGTGCCAGCAGCCCGGACAGTAACTCTGGGGCCAACGTCCTGACTTTC. This gives the protein CASSPDSNSGANVLTF. This chain joins TRBV7-3 and TRBJ2-6; perhaps TRBD1 as D (6 bases). The germline gives CDR1 SGHTA, CDR2 FQGTGA. Trimming removed 5 bases at V and 0 bases at J, with 11 bases between. The CDR3 totals 16 residues.

J is TRBJ2-5 and V is TRBV28; TRBD2 matches 13 bases. The V segment lost 7 bases and the J segment 5 bases; nucleotides outside the gene matches: 7. The CDR3 spans 15 residues. Looked up from germline, CDR1 is MDHEN and CDR2 is SYDVKM. DNA of the CDR3: TGTGCCAGCAACGGACTAGCGGGAGTGATTGAGACCCAGTACTTC. As protein: CASNGLAGVIETQYF.

The chain recombines TRBV19 with TRBJ2-4, with a possible D match to TRBD2 (5 bases). Germline assignment: CDR1 LNHDA and CDR2 SQIVND (reference sequence). The V and J ends lost 0 bases and 9 bases respectively, with 12 bases between them. The CDR3 has 14 amino acids. The CDR3 reads CASSIDRDSGIQYF. CDR3 in DNA: TGTGCCAGTAGTATAGACCGGGATTCGGGCATTCAGTACTTC.

CDR3: CASKRQGSGNQPQHF. The CDR3 DNA is TGTGCCAGCAAAAGACAGGGGAGTGGCAATCAGCCCCAGCATTTT. This rearrangement joins TRBV27 to TRBJ1-5; the match to TRBD1 covers 8 bases. Per the germline V gene, CDR1 is MNHEY and CDR2 is SMNVEV (reference sequence). The CDR3 totals 15 residues. The V and J ends lost 7 bases and 2 bases, in that order; junction bases with no gene match: 7.

The rearrangement joins TRBV9 to TRBJ2-2; 7 bases line up with TRBD2. The J segment lost 6 bases and the V segment lost 4 bases, leaving 9 bases of the junction unmatched. This CDR3 is built from 15 residues. Looked up from germline, CDR1 is SGDLS and CDR2 is YYNGEE. The CDR3 protein is CASSPSGHGPGELFF. Written as DNA, the CDR3 is TGTGCCAGCAGCCCTAGCGGTCATGGCCCCGGGGAGCTGTTTTTT.

This CDR3 reads CASSTLAGDEQFF. DNA of the CDR3: TGTGCCAGTAGTACTCTAGCGGGCGATGAGCAGTTCTTC. The rearrangement links TRBV19 to TRBJ2-1; 8 bases are a match to TRBD2. The CDR3 covers 13 residues. Germline CDR1 LNHDA, CDR2 SQIVND (reference sequence). V shed 4 bases, J shed 8 bases, and the junction held 4 bases outside the gene matches.

This clone came up a few times. The V gene is TRBV6-5, the J gene TRBJ2-7, with D unresolved. Per the germline V gene, CDR1 is MNHEY and CDR2 is SVGAGI. With 4 bases removed from V and 7 bases from J, the gap between germline ends came to 14 bases. This CDR3 has 13 residues. In DNA, the CDR3 is TGTGCCAGCAGTTCCTTTAGCTTGGGTGAGCAGTACTTC. Translating gives CASSSFSLGEQYF.

The CDR3 nucleotides are TGTGCCAGCAGTAATCCAGGGGGCAAGGCCTACGAGCAGTACTTC. Its protein is CASSNPGGKAYEQYF. The rearrangement joins TRBV25-1 to TRBJ2-7; 8 positions agree with TRBD1. Germline trimming cut 5 bases from V and 2 bases from J; bases unmatched to any gene: 8. Germline-derived CDR1 and CDR2 are MGHDK and SYGVNS. This CDR3 is built from 15 residues.

The rearrangement links TRBV6-4 to TRBJ1-2; D uncertain. The CDR3 length is 17 residues. The germline V gene has CDR1 MRHNA and CDR2 SNTAGT. V gave up 0 bases and J gave up 7 bases, with 21 bases separating them. DNA for the CDR3: TGTGCCAGCAGTGACTCGATAGTGGCAGGACTTTTTGGTGGCTACACCTTC. This gives the protein CASSDSIVAGLFGGYTF.